This T cell receptor (beta chain) was identified during a study of prognosis after radiotherapy for stage I lung cancer. Study as a whole: Seven patients had squamous cell carcinoma and about a dozen had adenocarcinoma. Study results and caveats: Samples before stereotactic body radiation therapy had more unique TCR clones (median around 10,000 versus 6,900). Usage of the TRBV and TRBJ genes (in patients with versus without metastases) was reportedly different.

This clonotype was seen many times. Its specificity is unknown. The germline V gene has CDR1 MDHEN and CDR2 SYDVKM. CDR3 length: 15 residues. The ends were cut back, 2 bases at V and 4 bases at J, with 14 bases in the middle. Genomic DNA served as the source from which two-round multiplex PCR generated TCR beta CDR3 amplicons. Primers specific to each TRBV and TRBJ gene were used in first-round PCR. TCRdb recomputed calls from the multiplex PCR reads with MiXCR, one row per CDR3 protein. This table has 30,000 to 40,000 distinct CDR3 sequences, 30% to 35% appearing once. The sequences come from PBMCs, collected before or after stereotactic body radiation therapy (not recorded which). This clonotype was obtained from a donor over 45 with non-small cell lung cancer. The chain couples TRBV28 to TRBJ1-1, with D uncertain. CDR3 amino acids: CASSLGGVAATEAFF. In DNA, the CDR3 is TGTGCCAGCAGTTTAGGTGGTGTGGCAGCCACTGAAGCTTTCTTT.